This TCR beta chain is from a study of regulatory T cells in long-lasting Graves disease. Specified time point: newly diagnosed GD, antithyroid drugs for less than 3 months. Construction of the TCR library relied on RNA isolated from PBMCs. This clonotype was recorded at least ten times. CDR1 SGHTA and CDR2 FQGTGA come from the germline V gene. V lost 5 bases and J 6 bases, leaving 24 bases between the germline ends. The CDR3 length is 17 residues. The authors built TCR beta libraries using iRepertoire HTBI primers and Arm-PCR of CDR3 regions. TCRdb called the multiplex PCR reads again in MiXCR, with one record for every CDR3 protein. Among roughly 510,000 distinct CDR3 sequences listed, approximately 16% were seen once. These data were also reused for a study on T cells in Graves' hyperthyroidism and ophthalmopathy.

The J gene is TRBJ2-3, the V gene TRBV7-3, with a weak D call TRBD2 (6 bases). The receptor was isolated from a man younger than 35 with Graves disease. This material consisted of peripheral blood mononuclear cells (PBMCs), taken at new diagnosis, from a patient treated with antithyroid drugs. The CDR3 loop is CASSASGGTVFGDTQYF. Here the CDR3 DNA reads TGTGCCAGCAGCGCCTCTGGCGGGACTGTCTTCGGGGATACGCAGTATTTT. Together with reference TRBV7-3 and TRBJ2-3, the CDR3 gives the full variable domain: GAGVSQTPSNKVTEKGKYVELRCDPISGHTALYWYRQSLGQGPEFLIYFQGTGAADDSGLPNDRFFAVRPEGSVSTLKIQRTERGDSAVYLCASSASGGTVFGDTQYFGPGTRLTVL.